Each of the 21 T cell receptor beta chains below was sequenced from the same sample in a study of blood T cell repertoires in COVID-19. This table comes from immunoSEQ multiplex PCR, and its TCRdb copy is limited to in-frame clones, with some not included. The data contain approximately 140,000 clones, 84% of them seen just once; the ten biggest clones take up 5.5%. Input material: PBMCs or T cells enriched from blood (not recorded which). These receptors were obtained from a man aged 40-49 years with acute COVID-19.

The chain recombines TRBV12-5 with TRBJ1-1, with 10 bases fitting TRBD1. The CDR3 runs to 14 residues. Per germline, CDR1 LGHNT and CDR2 FRNRAP. The V gene end was trimmed by 5 bases and the J gene end by 3 bases; junction bases not matched to a gene: 3. The CDR3 protein is CASGPGTGDTEAFF. CDR3 nucleotides: TGTGCTAGTGGTCCCGGGACAGGGGACACTGAAGCTTTCTTT.

The gene calls are TRBV5-1 and TRBJ2-2; 11 bases line up with TRBD1. The length of the CDR3 is 13 residues. Trimming took 5 bases from V and 6 from J; bases not matched to a gene: 0. Per the germline V gene, CDR1 is SGHRS and CDR2 is YFSETQ. The CDR3 DNA sequence: TGCGCCAGCAGGGGACAGGGGGCCGGGGAGCTGTTTTTT. Its translation is CASRGQGAGELFF.

The chain is built from TRBV9 and TRBJ2-3; 10 nucleotides match TRBD2. With 0 bases clipped from V and 5 bases from J, the junction kept 6 bases outside the gene matches. The CDR3 runs 16 residues. Per the germline V gene, CDR1 is SGDLS and CDR2 is YYNGEE. CDR3 in amino acids: CASSVESSGSLDTQYF. CDR3 in DNA: TGTGCCAGCAGCGTAGAGTCTAGCGGGAGTCTAGATACGCAGTATTTT.

The sample holds a few counts of this clone. The rearrangement joins TRBV6-5 to TRBJ2-7; the match to TRBD1 covers 7 bases. The CDR3 covers 15 residues. The trim removed 0 bases at V and 4 bases at J, leaving 6 bases unmatched. Germline V gene sequence: CDR1 MNHEY, CDR2 SVGAGI. Here the CDR3 reads CASSYSRGRGYEQYF. CDR3 bases: TGTGCCAGCAGTTACTCGAGGGGGCGCGGGTACGAGCAGTACTTC.

The chain is built from TRBV10-3 and TRBJ1-1; D not certain. The CDR3 covers 14 residues. Trimming removed 6 bases at V and 0 bases at J, with 11 bases between. CDR1 is ENHRY and CDR2 is SYGVKD in the germline V gene. The CDR3 coding sequence is TGTGCCATCAGACCTCAGGTCATGAACACTGAAGCTTTCTTT. This encodes CAIRPQVMNTEAFF.

V gene TRBV6-4 combines with J gene TRBJ2-1, with 10 nucleotides matching TRBD2. Germline loops: CDR1 MRHNA, CDR2 SNTAGT. The CDR3 is 15 residues long. Trimming removed 5 bases from V and 1 base from J; junction bases left unmatched: 2. The CDR3 nucleotides are TGTGCCAGCAGTTCACTAGCGGGGTCCTACAATGAGCAGTTCTTC. This gives the protein CASSSLAGSYNEQFF.

This chain uses TRBV28 with TRBJ1-6, with 7 nucleotides matching TRBD1. V lost 6 bases and J lost 9; bases outside the gene matches: 8. CDR1 is MDHEN, CDR2 SYDVKM, per germline. CDR3 size: 14 residues. In nucleotides, the CDR3 is TGTGCCAGCAGCCTCCCGGGACAGACTTCACCCCTCCACTTT. It specifies CASSLPGQTSPLHF.

This chain links TRBV5-1 with TRBJ1-1; 11 nucleotides align to TRBD1. The germline V gene encodes CDR1 SGHRS and CDR2 YFSETQ. V was pared by 3 bases and J by 5 bases, with 9 bases of the junction left unmatched. CDR3 length: 16 amino acids. The CDR3 is CASSWTGGSTGTEAFF. CDR3 in DNA: TGCGCCAGCAGCTGGACAGGGGGCTCTACGGGTACTGAAGCTTTCTTT.

The chain joins TRBV27 to TRBJ1-1, with a tentative D call TRBD1 (6 bases). Trimming cost V 4 bases and J 4 bases, with 10 bases left between them. The CDR3 loop spans 13 amino acids. Germline CDR1 is MNHEY and CDR2 is SMNVEV (reference sequence). The CDR3 sequence: CASSSQGPTEAFF. DNA for the CDR3: TGTGCCAGCAGTTCACAGGGACCCACTGAAGCTTTCTTT.

V usage is TRBV4-3 and J usage is TRBJ2-5, with a tentative D call TRBD2 (7 bases). The length of the CDR3 is 15 residues. The germline V gene has CDR1 LGHNA and CDR2 YSLEER. The V and J ends lost 0 bases and 5 bases respectively, with 13 bases between them. As DNA, the CDR3 is TGCGCCAGCAGCCAAGATGGGGGGGGCTGGGAGACCCAGTACTTC. It encodes CASSQDGGGWETQYF.

The V and J genes are TRBV7-9 and TRBJ2-7; TRBD2 is a possible D gene (5 bases). Trimming took off 4 bases at V and 2 bases at J, with 15 bases between the two ends. Germline V gene lookup returns CDR1 SEHNR and CDR2 FQNEAQ (reference sequence). CDR3 size: 15 residues. CDR3 residues: CASSSLGGPTYEQYF. CDR3 DNA: TGTGCCAGCAGCTCTCTTGGCGGGCCTACCTACGAGCAGTACTTC.

V and J are TRBV7-2 and TRBJ2-3, with 7 bases that match TRBD1. The J segment lost 7 bases and the V segment lost 7 bases, leaving 5 bases of the junction unmatched. The CDR3 sequence is 12 residues long. The V gene's germline CDR1 is SGHTA and CDR2 FQGNSA. The CDR3 reads CASNPQGNTQYF. The CDR3 coding sequence is TGTGCCAGCAACCCACAGGGGAATACGCAGTATTTT.

The chain links TRBV6-5 to TRBJ2-7; D not certain. Trimming shortened V by 2 bases and J by 4 bases, and 18 bases separated the two germline ends. The CDR3 extends over 16 amino acids. The germline gives CDR1 MNHEY, CDR2 SVGAGI. The CDR3 DNA is TGTGCCAGCAGTTACGACCCCCGGGTTAGCTGGTACGAGCAGTACTTC. Encoded protein: CASSYDPRVSWYEQYF.

DNA of the CDR3: TGTGCCAGCAGCCGGGACACCCAAGAGACCCAGTACTTC. Its protein product is CASSRDTQETQYF. The chain employs TRBV3-1 (or the pseudogene TRBV3-2) and TRBJ2-5, with TRBD1 as a possible D gene (6 bases). The CDR3 totals 13 residues. V dropped 4 bases and J dropped 1 base, with 7 bases sitting between them. CDR1 is LGHDT and CDR2 is YNNKEL in the germline V gene (reference sequence).

The chain joins TRBV19 to TRBJ2-1, with no clear D. The CDR3 sequence is 15 residues long. CDR1 is LNHDA and CDR2 is SQIVND in the germline V gene (reference sequence). Deletions cut 7 bases from V and 0 bases from J, with 13 bases between. The CDR3 region has the DNA TGTGCCAGTACCCCGTCGGCGGTCTCCTACAATGAGCAGTTCTTC. It is translated as CASTPSAVSYNEQFF.

The rearrangement links TRBV5-1 to TRBJ2-1, with 11 bases identical to TRBD2. V was pared by 0 bases and J by 7 bases, with 6 bases of the junction left unmatched. CDR3 size: 16 residues. Per germline, CDR1 SGHRS and CDR2 YFSETQ. The CDR3: CASSLGLAGGWNEQFF. CDR3 coding DNA: TGCGCCAGCAGCTTGGGTCTAGCGGGAGGTTGGAATGAGCAGTTCTTC. The variable domain in full, with the rest retrieved from reference TRBV5-1 and TRBJ2-1, is KAGVTQTPRYLIKTRGQQVTLSCSPISGHRSVSWYQQTPGQGLQFLFEYFSETQRNKGNFPGRFSGRQFSNSRSEMNVSTLELGDSALYLCASSLGLAGGWNEQFFGPGTRLTVL.

This clone was seen a single time. The rearrangement joins TRBV5-1 to TRBJ1-1; D call uncertain. The CDR3 extends over 15 amino acids. Trimming pared 0 bases from V and 4 bases from J, leaving 13 bases between. Germline values: CDR1 SGHRS, CDR2 YFSETQ. As DNA, the CDR3 is TGCGCCAGCAGCTTGGAACAACCGGGAGCCACTGAAGCTTTCTTT. Protein product: CASSLEQPGATEAFF.

This clone was found a few times. The chain employs TRBV4-2 and TRBJ1-6; weak D call: TRBD1 (6 bases). Germline values: CDR1 LGHNA, CDR2 YNFKEQ. Trimming cost V 2 bases and J 0 bases, with 17 bases left between them. The CDR3 runs 19 residues. CDR3 bases: TGTGCCAGCAGCCAACGACTGCTACAGGGTAGCTCCTATAATTCACCCCTCCACTTT. Translating it yields CASSQRLLQGSSYNSPLHF.

The chain uses TRBV19 and TRBJ1-6; D gene ambiguous. The V end lost 4 bases, the J end lost 3 bases, and 10 bases lay between the germline ends. Germline V gene sequence: CDR1 LNHDA, CDR2 SQIVND (reference sequence). This CDR3 spans 15 amino acids. CDR3 in DNA: TGTGCCAGTAGTAAGCGGGATTTCTATAATTCACCCCTCCACTTT. Amino acid sequence: CASSKRDFYNSPLHF. The full variable domain, with the rest looked up from reference TRBV19 and TRBJ1-6, is DGGITQSPKYLFRKEGQNVTLSCEQNLNHDAMYWYRQDPGQGLRLIYYSQIVNDFQKGDIAEGYSVSREKKESFPLTVTSAQKNPTAFYLCASSKRDFYNSPLHFGNGTRLTVT.

The chain is built from TRBV19 and TRBJ2-3; 8 bases align to TRBD2. Germline CDR1 reads LNHDA; CDR2 reads SQIVND (reference sequence). V lost 3 bases, J lost 6 bases, and 2 bases stayed unmatched. The CDR3 covers 13 residues. The CDR3 region is CASSISGGDTQYF. The CDR3 DNA is TGTGCCAGTAGTATCTCGGGGGGGGATACGCAGTATTTT.

This clone was picked up one time. This chain joins TRBV2 and TRBJ1-1; D remains unclear. The CDR3 has 13 residues. CDR1 and CDR2 from the germline V gene are SNHLY and FYNNEI. The V end was cut by 10 bases, the J end by 2 bases, with 14 bases between. DNA for the CDR3: TGTGCCACCAGAAACGAGGTCAACACTGAAGCTTTCTTT. Protein sequence: CATRNEVNTEAFF.